This entry lists 3 T cell receptor beta chains sequenced from one sample in a study of glioma-infiltrating T cells after dendritic cell vaccination. Sequencing was performed with immunoSEQ multiplex PCR; in TCRdb, only in-frame clones are kept and a portion is missing. The sample shows 75,000 to 100,000 clones, 79% of them seen only once. The material sequenced was blood, taken before dendritic cell vaccination. These receptors were obtained from a human donor with glioblastoma.

This chain links TRBV19 with TRBJ2-7; weak D call: TRBD1 (7 bases). V lost 6 bases and J 2 bases, leaving 17 bases between the germline ends. In germline, CDR1 is LNHDA, CDR2 SQIVND (reference sequence). CDR3 length equals 15 residues. CDR3 region: CASSPRGDRAYEQYF. The CDR3 DNA reads as TGTGCCAGTAGCCCCAGGGGGGATAGAGCCTACGAGCAGTACTTC.

The chain couples TRBV7-9 to TRBJ1-1, with 7 bases aligning to TRBD1. The CDR3 runs to 14 residues. The germline V gene encodes CDR1 SEHNR and CDR2 FQNEAQ (reference sequence). With V trimmed by 1 base and J by 11 bases, 10 bases remained unmatched. The DNA for the CDR3 is TGTGCCAGCAGCTTAGATCCAGGGGGACGCTCGGCTTTCTTT. As protein: CASSLDPGGRSAFF.

V usage is TRBV5-5 and J usage is TRBJ2-7, with 10 bases lining up with TRBD1. CDR3 length equals 14 residues. CDR1 SGHKS and CDR2 YYEKEE come from the germline V gene (reference sequence). With V trimmed by 7 bases and J by 1 base, 5 bases remained unmatched. The CDR3 nucleotides are TGTGCCAGCGGGGGGACAGGGGTGTCCTACGAGCAGTACTTC. Its translation: CASGGTGVSYEQYF. The full variable domain, completed using reference TRBV5-5 and TRBJ2-7, is DAGVTQSPTHLIKTRGQQVTLRCSPISGHKSVSWYQQVLGQGPQFIFQYYEKEERGRGNFPDRFSARQFPNYSSELNVNALLLGDSALYLCASGGTGVSYEQYFGPGTRLTVT.